A few counts support the clone carrying this T cell receptor (beta chain). Its antigen is unidentified. The sample originates from a study of T-cell reconstitution after alpha-beta-depleted transplantation in children. General observations from the study: T cells produced anew were the main source of T-cell counts and diversity one year after transplant. It was surviving recipient T cells and thymic progenitors that gave some patients high TCRbeta diversity at day 60. Expanded graft clones numbering several hundred reportedly gave rise to alpha-beta T cells about two months after transplant.

CDR1 and CDR2 from the germline V gene are MNHEY and SVGEGT. With V trimmed by 2 bases and J by 5 bases, 3 bases remained unmatched. This CDR3 contains 14 residues. As it was prepared, the TCRbeta library received unique molecular identifiers. One entry per CDR3 protein, called by TCRdb with MiXCR from the PCR reads. The table shows 550,000 to 800,000 distinct CDR3 sequences, with about an eighth occurring only once. This clonotype originated in a girl aged 2-10 years with congenital amegakaryocytic thrombocytopenia, due to receive a stem cell transplant. The chain has TRBV6-2 or TRBV6-3 and TRBJ2-5; TRBD2 agrees at 9 bases. Sequenced material: PBMCs, taken before TCRalphabeta/CD19-depleted stem cell transplant. CDR3 DNA: TGTGCCAGCAGTTACGGGACTAGCTGGGAGACCCAGTACTTC. It codes for CASSYGTSWETQYF.